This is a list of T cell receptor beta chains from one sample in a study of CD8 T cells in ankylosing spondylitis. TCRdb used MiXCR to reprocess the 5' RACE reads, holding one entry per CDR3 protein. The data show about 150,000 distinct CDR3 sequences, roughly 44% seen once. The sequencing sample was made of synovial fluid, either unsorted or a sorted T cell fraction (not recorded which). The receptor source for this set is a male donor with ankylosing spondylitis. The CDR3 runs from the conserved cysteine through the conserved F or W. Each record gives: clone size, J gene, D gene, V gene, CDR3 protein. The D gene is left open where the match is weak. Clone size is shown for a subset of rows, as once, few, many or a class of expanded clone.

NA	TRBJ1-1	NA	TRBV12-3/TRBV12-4	CASGFGGLDTEAFF
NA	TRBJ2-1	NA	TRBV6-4	CASSATEYNEQFF
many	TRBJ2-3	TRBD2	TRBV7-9	CASSFSGGSTDTQYF
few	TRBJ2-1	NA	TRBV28	CASSSPDWGNEQFF
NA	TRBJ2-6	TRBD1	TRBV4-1	CASSHHIPGQGIPGANVLTF
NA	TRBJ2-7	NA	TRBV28	CASSGYEQYF
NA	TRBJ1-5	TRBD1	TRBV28	CASSPPGGPGPQHF
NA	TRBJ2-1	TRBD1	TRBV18	CASSQGASENEQFF
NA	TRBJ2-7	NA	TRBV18	CASSPTGLQLNEQYF
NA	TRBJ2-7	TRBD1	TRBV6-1	CASSELWGQDYEQYF
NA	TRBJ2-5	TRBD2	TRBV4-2	CASSQEGLAGVETQYF